What follows are 29 T cell receptor beta chains derived from one specimen sequenced in a study of blood T cell repertoires in COVID-19. Only in-frame clones appear in the TCRdb table, and some are missing; sequencing was by immunoSEQ multiplex PCR. In the table there are approximately 240,000 clones, about nine tenths of which are singletons. The sequencing input was PBMCs or T cells enriched from blood (not recorded which). The origin of the receptors is a woman under 40 with acute COVID-19.

This sequence joins TRBV15 and TRBJ2-2, with D possibly TRBD1 on 5 matching bases. This CDR3 spans 14 amino acids. Trimming pared 0 bases from V and 6 bases from J, leaving 8 bases between. Germline assignment: CDR1 LNHNV and CDR2 YYDKDF (reference sequence). The CDR3 bases are TGTGCCACCAGCAGAGATTCAGGGTCCGGGGAGCTGTTTTTT. Its translation: CATSRDSGSGELFF.

The chain employs TRBV6-1 and TRBJ1-1; D is uncertain. This CDR3 spans 12 amino acids. Germline CDR1 reads MNHNS; CDR2 reads SASEGT. Trimming cost V 1 base and J 7 bases, with 7 bases left between them. CDR3: CASSEGAVEAFF. For the CDR3, the DNA is TGTGCCAGCAGTGAAGGGGCAGTTGAAGCTTTCTTT.

This clone appeared a few times. The rearrangement joins TRBV19 to TRBJ2-1; 10 bases agree with TRBD2. Germline-derived CDR1 and CDR2 are LNHDA and SQIVND (reference sequence). V lost 7 bases to trimming and J lost 6 bases; unmatched junction nucleotides: 9. CDR3 length: 15 residues. The CDR3 DNA reads TGTGCCAGTATTCAAAAAGCGGGAGGGCCCAATGAGCAGTTCTTC. Encoded protein: CASIQKAGGPNEQFF.

J is TRBJ1-1 and V is TRBV27; possible D gene TRBD1, 6 bases. Trimming removed 10 bases at V and 3 bases at J, with 15 bases between. Germline loops: CDR1 MNHEY, CDR2 SMNVEV (reference sequence). CDR3 length equals 13 residues. The DNA for the CDR3 is TGTGCCACCAGAACAGGGAGGGACACTGAAGCTTTCTTT. This gives the protein CATRTGRDTEAFF.

The rearrangement links TRBV5-1 to TRBJ2-7; 7 bases are a match to TRBD2. The CDR3 extends over 17 amino acids. Per germline, CDR1 SGHRS and CDR2 YFSETQ. V gave up 4 bases and J gave up 0 bases; unmatched junction bases: 13. CDR3 DNA: TGCGCCAGCAGCCCTTGGCAGGAAGGACTAGTCTCCTACGAGCAGTACTTC. Its protein is CASSPWQEGLVSYEQYF.

The genes are TRBV5-5 and TRBJ2-5; a weak D match, TRBD1 (6 bases). This CDR3 has 15 residues. In germline, CDR1 is SGHKS, CDR2 YYEKEE (reference sequence). Trimming took 3 bases from V and 0 from J, leaving 12 bases between them. The CDR3 DNA sequence: TGTGCCAGCAGCTCGACAGGCTACTACCAAGAGACCCAGTACTTC. Protein: CASSSTGYYQETQYF.

V usage is TRBV6-1 and J usage is TRBJ1-1, with 9 nucleotides matching TRBD1. The CDR3 is made up of 15 amino acids. The trim removed 4 bases at V and 1 base at J, leaving 4 bases unmatched. CDR1 is MNHNS, CDR2 SASEGT, per germline. The CDR3 protein is CASSGMGQGNTEAFF. CDR3 DNA sequence: TGTGCCAGCAGTGGGATGGGACAGGGGAACACTGAAGCTTTCTTT.

This clone was seen a few times. The chain links TRBV7-8 to TRBJ2-1; D is unclear. Germline CDR1 reads SGHVS; CDR2 reads FQNEAQ. Trimming removed 5 bases from V and 4 bases from J, with 9 bases in between. The CDR3 covers 13 residues. CDR3 in amino acids: CASSATRYNEQFF. CDR3 in DNA: TGTGCCAGCAGCGCGACACGGTACAATGAGCAGTTCTTC.

V gene TRBV7-9 combines with J gene TRBJ1-4; D call uncertain. Trimming pared 3 bases from V and 8 bases from J, leaving 7 bases between. CDR3 length: 12 amino acids. The germline CDR1 and CDR2 sequences are SEHNR and FQNEAQ (reference sequence). The CDR3 DNA is TGTGCCAGCAGCTTGGAACAGGAAAAACTGTTTTTT. This encodes CASSLEQEKLFF.

The V and J genes are TRBV7-2 and TRBJ1-2, with 9 bases that match TRBD1. V was clipped by 5 bases and J by 4 bases; unmatched bases: 8. CDR1 is SGHTA and CDR2 is FQGNSA in the germline V gene. This CDR3 is 15 amino acids long. The CDR3 region is CASSQDRGGLYGYTF. CDR3 in DNA: TGTGCCAGCAGCCAAGACAGGGGGGGCCTCTATGGCTACACCTTC. Variable domain in full (rest from reference TRBV7-2 and TRBJ1-2): GAGVSQSPSNKVTEKGKDVELRCDPISGHTALYWYRQSLGQGLEFLIYFQGNSAPDKSGLPSDRFSAERTGGSVSTLTIQRTQQEDSAVYLCASSQDRGGLYGYTFGSGTRLTVV.

The rearrangement joins TRBV30 to TRBJ2-1; D call uncertain. V gave up 4 bases and J gave up 7 bases, with 14 bases separating them. The CDR3 totals 13 residues. From germline, CDR1 is GTSNPN and CDR2 SVGIG (reference sequence). The DNA for the CDR3 is TGTGCCTGGATGGCTGCGGTGGGTAATGAGCAGTTCTTC. Its protein is CAWMAAVGNEQFF.

The rearrangement joins TRBV21-1 to TRBJ2-7; TRBD1 is the table's D call, not checked against the DNA. TRBV21-1 is flagged as a pseudogene. The CDR3 length is 17 residues. CDR3 sequence: CASSKVRNREFSYEQYF. Written as DNA, the CDR3 is TGTGCCAGCAGCAAAGTGAGAAACAGGGAATTCTCCTACGAGCAGTACTTC.

This chain joins TRBV6-4 and TRBJ2-2; tentative D call: TRBD1 (5 bases). Trimming removed 0 bases from V and 3 bases from J, with 5 bases in between. The CDR3 has 14 residues. Germline lookup yields CDR1 MRHNA and CDR2 SNTAGT. CDR3: CASSDSGDTGELFF. In nucleotides, the CDR3 is TGTGCCAGCAGTGACTCAGGGGACACCGGGGAGCTGTTTTTT.

The chain links TRBV7-9 to TRBJ2-3, with TRBD1 identical over 11 bases. This CDR3 region has 18 residues. J lost 0 bases, V lost 5 bases, and 10 bases had no gene match. CDR1 and CDR2 (germline): SEHNR, FQNEAQ (reference sequence). As DNA, the CDR3 is TGTGCCAGCAGCGCTCGCCGGGACAGGGGGACTAGCACAGATACGCAGTATTTT. This translates into CASSARRDRGTSTDTQYF.

This sequence joins TRBV3-1 (or the pseudogene TRBV3-2) and TRBJ2-3; perhaps TRBD2 as D (5 bases). V gave up 4 bases and J gave up 2 bases, with 10 bases separating them. Germline lookup yields CDR1 LGHDT and CDR2 YNNKEL (reference sequence). This CDR3 spans 14 amino acids. CDR3 sequence reads: CASSLASNTDTQYF. The CDR3 bases are TGTGCCAGCAGCCTAGCGTCTAACACAGATACGCAGTATTTT.

The chain employs TRBV19 and TRBJ2-6; tentatively, D is TRBD1 (5 bases). The CDR3 spans 13 residues. Between the trimmed V and J ends, which lost 7 bases and 1 base, there was a span of 5 bases. The germline gives CDR1 LNHDA, CDR2 SQIVND (reference sequence). DNA for the CDR3: TGTGCCAGTAAGGGGTCTGGGGCCAACGTCCTGACTTTC. It yields the protein CASKGSGANVLTF.

This chain uses TRBV15 with TRBJ2-7, with 8 bases matching TRBD2. Germline CDR1 and CDR2: LNHNV and YYDKDF (reference sequence). The V and J ends lost 0 bases and 3 bases, in that order; junction bases with no gene match: 4. The CDR3 runs 15 residues. In DNA form, the CDR3 reads TGTGCCACCAGCAGAGAAGCGGGAGCCCACTACGAGCAGTACTTC. It codes for CATSREAGAHYEQYF.

The CDR3 nucleotides read TGTGCCACCAGCAGGCGGTCTGACACAGATACGCAGTATTTT. It encodes CATSRRSDTDTQYF. V gene TRBV15 combines with J gene TRBJ2-3; no reliable D call. CDR3 length: 14 amino acids. The germline V gene has CDR1 LNHNV and CDR2 YYDKDF (reference sequence). The V end lost 3 bases, the J end lost 2 bases, and 9 bases lay between the germline ends. Full variable domain (missing parts from reference TRBV15 and TRBJ2-3): DAMVIQNPRYQVTQFGKPVTLSCSQTLNHNVMYWYQQKSSQAPKLLFHYYDKDFNNEADTPDNFQSRRPNTSFCFLDIRSPGLGDTAMYLCATSRRSDTDTQYFGPGTRLTVL.

The V gene is TRBV27, the J gene TRBJ2-7, with 7 bases that match TRBD2. The CDR3 loop spans 14 amino acids. V shed 7 bases, J shed 3 bases, and the junction held 9 bases outside the gene matches. The germline V gene encodes CDR1 MNHEY and CDR2 SMNVEV (reference sequence). The CDR3 is CASNRAGMIYEQYF. CDR3 sequence (DNA): TGTGCCAGCAATAGAGCGGGGATGATCTACGAGCAGTACTTC.

The gene calls are TRBV6-5 and TRBJ1-2; D is ambiguous. The CDR3 totals 15 residues. CDR1 is MNHEY and CDR2 is SVGAGI in the germline V gene. V was shortened by 0 bases and J by 7 bases, with 15 bases between the two germline ends. This CDR3 reads CASSYSKDFSLGYTF. The CDR3, as DNA: TGTGCCAGCAGTTACTCGAAGGACTTCTCCCTTGGCTACACCTTC.

This clone was counted once. The J gene is TRBJ2-3, the V gene TRBV28, with D uncertain. Per germline, CDR1 MDHEN and CDR2 SYDVKM. V was trimmed by 5 bases and J by 2 bases, leaving 8 bases between them. The CDR3 consists of 13 residues. CDR3 sequence: CASSPRLTDTQYF. The DNA of the CDR3 is TGTGCCAGCAGTCCCCGTCTCACAGATACGCAGTATTTT.

This clone was found once. The chain is built from TRBV18 and TRBJ2-7, with 7 bases aligning to TRBD2. This CDR3 contains 14 residues. V lost 8 bases, J lost 7 bases, and 14 bases stayed unmatched. Germline V gene sequence: CDR1 KGHSH, CDR2 LQKENI. CDR3 bases: TGTGCCAGCCGACCGGGGGAGGGGAGACGGGAGCAGTACTTC. It codes for CASRPGEGRREQYF.

The chain is built from TRBV28 and TRBJ2-1, with 8 bases matching TRBD1. The germline CDR1 and CDR2 sequences are MDHEN and SYDVKM. Trimming at V came to 5 bases and at J to 9 bases, leaving 6 bases not matched to a gene. The CDR3 runs 13 residues. The CDR3 region has the DNA TGTGCCAGCAGTCCGCAGGGGGCGTCTGAGCAGTTCTTC. Residues: CASSPQGASEQFF. Full variable domain (remainder filled in from reference TRBV28 and TRBJ2-1): DVKVTQSSRYLVKRTGEKVFLECVQDMDHENMFWYRQDPGLGLRLIYFSYDVKMKEKGDIPEGYSVSREKKERFSLILESASTNQTSMYLCASSPQGASEQFFGPGTRLTVL.

V and J are TRBV28 and TRBJ1-5, with unresolved D. In germline, CDR1 is MDHEN, CDR2 SYDVKM. The V end lost 6 bases, the J end lost 0 bases, and 6 bases lay between the germline ends. This CDR3 is built from 13 residues. CDR3 in amino acids: CASSTGSNQPQHF. Here the CDR3 DNA reads TGTGCCAGCAGCACGGGTAGCAATCAGCCCCAGCATTTT.

This chain connects TRBV7-9 to TRBJ2-5; the D gene is possibly TRBD1 (6 bases). Trimming removed 8 bases from V and 0 bases from J, with 7 bases in between. Germline V gives CDR1 SEHNR, CDR2 FQNEAQ (reference sequence). This CDR3 is built from 12 residues. The CDR3 sequence: CASGQNQETQYF. DNA for the CDR3: TGTGCCAGCGGACAGAACCAAGAGACCCAGTACTTC.

The chain has TRBV2 and TRBJ1-4; D remains unclear. Germline-derived CDR1 and CDR2 are SNHLY and FYNNEI. V was shortened by 8 bases and J by 4 bases, with 20 bases between the two germline ends. The CDR3 sequence is 16 residues long. CDR3 amino acids: CASRASFTGSNEKLFF. The CDR3 coding sequence is TGTGCCAGCCGCGCTAGCTTTACGGGAAGTAATGAAAAACTGTTTTTT.

The chain uses TRBV20-1 and TRBJ2-3; 11 bases match TRBD2. Trimming removed 3 bases from V and 3 bases from J; junction bases left unmatched: 2. The CDR3 covers 14 residues. CDR1 DFQATT and CDR2 SNEGSKA come from the germline V gene (reference sequence). CDR3: CSASLAGGTDTQYF. The DNA for the CDR3 is TGCAGTGCTAGTCTAGCGGGAGGAACAGATACGCAGTATTTT.

The chain uses TRBV6-5 and TRBJ2-1, with D unclear. The germline CDR1 and CDR2 sequences are MNHEY and SVGAGI. V lost 10 bases to trimming and J lost 4 bases, with 17 bases between them. CDR3 length: 14 residues. The CDR3 DNA reads TGTGCCAACTCACGAGCGTTCCGTTACAATGAGCAGTTCTTC. Residues: CANSRAFRYNEQFF.

The DNA for the CDR3 is TGTGCCAGCAGTCCCCAGGGGGTATCCTACGAGCAGTACTTC. It translates to CASSPQGVSYEQYF. J is TRBJ2-7 and V is TRBV27; 7 bases agree with TRBD1. The germline V gene encodes CDR1 MNHEY and CDR2 SMNVEV (reference sequence). After removal of 5 bases from V and 1 base from J, the junction contained 5 bases not matched to a gene. The CDR3 length is 14 residues.